This section outlines one T cell receptor (beta chain) sequence together with its context. V trimming: 0 bases; J trimming: 3 bases; junction bases outside the gene matches: 6. Per the germline V gene, CDR1 is SGHDN and CDR2 is FVKESK. The CDR3 runs 19 residues. These data originate in a study of shared clonotypes between healthy human individuals. The naive CD8 population came from CD45RO-negative cells selected for CCR7, without terminally differentiated effector memory CD45RA+ cells. Libraries were prepared by immunoSEQ multiplex PCR; TCRdb keeps only in-frame clonotypes and omits some of them. The sample contains 2 million to 2.5 million clones, 85% to 95% of which appear only once.

The clonotype was recovered from a man aged 18 to 30 in good health. Material: naive CD8+ T cells sorted from blood. The chain recombines TRBV14 with TRBJ2-6, with TRBD1 matching over 12 bases. The CDR3 spells CASSQDSGTGGFGANVLTF. The DNA for the CDR3 is TGTGCCAGCAGCCAAGACTCCGGGACAGGGGGCTTTGGGGCCAACGTCCTGACTTTC.